This TCR beta chain was captured by sequencing in a study of blood T cells in healthy people across ages (dated by TCRdb to the mid-2010s). Study-level background: In model experiments, roughly one uniquely barcoded TCR beta cDNA molecule per two T cells was captured by template switching. Two additional independent replicas of 1 million unique cDNA reads from the same blood draw were analyzed for two donors (one aged 18 to 29 and one aged 80 or older). Four age groups were formed from the donors: young (average roughly 15 years), middle-aged (approximately 39), aged (about 62) and long-lived (roughly 81). Donors of different ages were randomly distributed across sequencing lanes to avoid experimental bias. Age-related changes in TCR beta repertoire diversity were measured in the study by deep sequencing normalized with unique cDNA molecular identifiers.

CDR1 and CDR2, looked up from the germline V gene (reference sequence), are DFQATT and SNEGSKA. Relative to germline, V is 6 bases shorter and J is 6 bases shorter, with 19 bases between their ends. The CDR3 contains 14 residues, cysteine and phenylalanine counted. The only DNA kept is the CDR3, 42 bases in frame from the first base. Systemically healthy Caucasian individuals from Russia, some 36 in total and aged about 6 to 95 years, were included as donors. Around 9.7 milliliters of peripheral blood were collected from each donor into EDTA-treated Vacutainer tubes. PBMCs were isolated by Ficoll-Paque density-gradient centrifugation, with at least 6 million obtained per sample. Total RNA was extracted from PBMCs with Trizol reagent, with at least 5.5 micrograms obtained per sample. The percentages of naive CD45RAhigh/CD27high T cells were determined by flow cytometry on a PBMC aliquot from every donor.

General findings and caveats noted by the study authors: Estimates of total diversity based on one million sequenced T cells were considered lower bounds and underestimates. Conclusive comparison of naive and antigen-experienced compartments was prevented by the profiling of bulk unsorted PBMCs. Compared with the aged group, more naive CD4+ T cells, fewer expanded clones and increased TCR diversity were shown by the long-lived group, suggesting age selection. Observed TCR beta diversity per million T cells fell roughly linearly with age, and a significant reduction was already apparent by age roughly 40. The percentage of naive T cells measured by flow cytometry correlated strongly with observed TCR beta diversity. Because donor CMV infection status was unknown, age-related changes in expanded clonotypes were potentially confounded.

This clonotype was counted ten times or more. This clone's antigen is unknown. Base qualities are not provided; no much larger clone lies one nucleotide away. Libraries were built with 5' RACE. Sequencer: Illumina HiSeq 2500. The second PCR ran for about 6 to 11 cycles and used a J-beta primer mix along with a sample-barcoded 5' primer. A unique molecular identifier was introduced onto each TCR beta cDNA molecule by a template-switch 5' adaptor carrying 12 random nucleotides. At least 2.5 million CDR3-containing paired-end reads were obtained from each sample. The Mint cDNA synthesis kit, primed by a TRBC-specific oligonucleotide, was used to synthesize first-strand cDNA from all RNA. All cDNA was treated with uracil-DNA glycosylase and then went through a first 18-cycle PCR with the universal primers M1SS and BC2_uni_R. The source study handled its data this way. For normalization, 1 million high-quality reads were randomly selected from each sample, with every read carrying a distinct molecular identifier. Reads sharing molecular identifiers were discarded rather than binned into consensus sequences. MiTCR, with a Q25 quality threshold and the strictest error-elimination algorithm, was used for CDR3 identification, clonotype clustering and error correction. A nonparametric unseen species model using Euler transformation provided a lower-bound estimate of total TCR beta diversity. Using fastp at Q25 and MiXCR, TCRdb reprocessed the public reads and kept productive beta chains. Rows are unified per CDR3 protein, each entry keeping the most common DNA and genes. None of the V and J calls come from the authors' own analysis; TCRdb made them. The sample includes approximately 810,000 distinct CDR3 sequences, with around 30% observed a single time. The ten largest clones represent roughly 17% of the sample.

The sample comprised blood. This receptor chain uses TRBV20-1 and TRBJ2-3; TRBD2 is a possible D gene, resting on 5 matching bases. This TCR was recovered from an elderly woman in good health. The bases are TGCAGTGCCCCCCGGGATAGGGTTCGGGATACGCAGTATTTT. Translated, it gives CSAPRDRVRDTQYF.